This T cell receptor beta chain was obtained from a study of blood T cell repertoires in COVID-19. Study-wide background: Whether acute or convalescent, the COVID-19 samples came from the United States, Italy and Spain. Sources were T cells, B-cell-depleted T cells, or PBMCs; the material itself was cDNA or gDNA.

In the source study's methods: Reference gene primers were amplified, and this amplification served to estimate nucleated cell counts. The assay was immunoSEQ multiplex PCR, and TCRdb's table has in-frame clones only and misses some. For V, J and clone size, that table is used; D and trimming come from the DNA. The profile shows about 75,000 clones, about 91% of them singletons. The trim removed 4 bases at V and 2 bases at J, leaving 4 bases unmatched. Germline V gene lookup returns CDR1 MNHEY and CDR2 SMNVEV (reference sequence). The CDR3 has 15 residues. The rearrangement links TRBV27 to TRBJ1-2; TRBD1 aligns across 10 bases. The clonotype was recovered from a woman in her 70s with acute or convalescent COVID-19. Sample: peripheral blood. The chain's CDR3 is CASSSPGQGNYGYTF. As DNA, the CDR3 is TGTGCCAGCAGTTCCCCGGGACAGGGGAACTATGGCTACACCTTC.